One sample yielded the 15 T cell receptor beta chains listed below, sequenced in a study of intratumoral heterogeneity in liver cancer. The table came from immunoSEQ multiplex PCR; TCRdb's copy has only in-frame clones and leaves some out. The table includes over 20,000 clones, roughly 73% detected once. Sample: tumor-adjacent normal tissue, taken before any cancer treatment. These TCRs come from a woman aged 70-85 years with hepatocellular carcinoma.

The chain is built from TRBV28 and TRBJ2-7; D is perhaps TRBD2 (5 bases). Trimming left V 6 bases short and J 3 bases short, with 18 bases between. Per germline, CDR1 MDHEN and CDR2 SYDVKM. CDR3 length: 15 amino acids. This CDR3 is CASSPWGVISYEQYF. As DNA, the CDR3 is TGTGCCAGCAGCCCATGGGGAGTAATAAGCTACGAGCAGTACTTC.

The J gene is TRBJ2-2, the V gene TRBV7-9; D possibly corresponds to TRBD1 (6 bases). The V gene lost 5 bases and the J gene lost 9 bases, with 13 bases spanning the gap. CDR1 is SEHNR and CDR2 is FQNEAQ in the germline V gene (reference sequence). CDR3 length equals 13 residues. CDR3 in amino acids: CASSRTVHRELFF. The CDR3 bases are TGTGCCAGCAGCCGGACAGTCCACCGGGAGCTGTTTTTT. Complete variable domain (other parts from reference TRBV7-9 and TRBJ2-2): DTGVSQNPRHKITKRGQNVTFRCDPISEHNRLYWYRQTLGQGPEFLTYFQNEAQLEKSRLLSDRFSAERPKGSFSTLEIQRTEQGDSAMYLCASSRTVHRELFFGEGSRLTVL.

This chain uses TRBV28 with TRBJ2-7; 7 bases line up with TRBD2. Germline CDR1 and CDR2: MDHEN and SYDVKM. With 1 base clipped from V and 6 bases from J, the junction kept 6 bases outside the gene matches. The CDR3 has 14 residues. Here the CDR3 reads CASSLSTPGGEQYF. CDR3 nucleotide sequence: TGTGCCAGCAGTTTATCCACCCCGGGGGGCGAGCAGTACTTC.

The V call is TRBV27, the J call TRBJ1-4; D ambiguous. CDR1 and CDR2 from the germline V gene are MNHEY and SMNVEV (reference sequence). The CDR3 runs 16 residues. V was clipped by 5 bases and J by 0 bases, with 13 bases between them. CDR3 in DNA: TGTGCCAGCAGTGGAAGGGAGAAAGCAACTAATGAAAAACTGTTTTTT. Protein sequence: CASSGREKATNEKLFF.

This clone was observed a few times. The chain combines TRBV6-5 with TRBJ1-1; perhaps TRBD1 as D (6 bases). This CDR3 has 16 residues. Per germline, CDR1 MNHEY and CDR2 SVGAGI. The V and J ends lost 2 bases and 9 bases respectively, with 22 bases between them. CDR3 DNA: TGTGCCAGCAGTTACCCCCGACAGGATGGTGTCTTACAAGCTTTCTTT. This codes for CASSYPRQDGVLQAFF.

The genes are TRBV4-1 and TRBJ2-7; 9 bases fit TRBD2. The junction had 15 bases not matched to a gene; V was cut back by 1 base and J by 5 bases. Per the germline V gene, CDR1 is MGHRA and CDR2 is YSYEKL. CDR3 length: 18 amino acids. CDR3 region: CASSQGGIAGARGDEQYF. The CDR3 region has the DNA TGCGCCAGCAGCCAAGGAGGAATAGCGGGAGCCCGCGGGGACGAGCAGTACTTC.

This sequence joins TRBV5-6 and TRBJ1-5, with a weak D call TRBD1 (6 bases). Trimming cost V 4 bases and J 0 bases, with 14 bases left between them. Germline CDR1 reads SGHDT; CDR2 reads YYEEEE. This CDR3 contains 16 residues. The CDR3 spells CASSRAGGHSNQPQHF. DNA of the CDR3: TGTGCCAGCAGCCGGGCGGGGGGCCATAGCAATCAGCCCCAGCATTTT.

The genes are TRBV3-1 (or the pseudogene TRBV3-2) and TRBJ1-1; 7 bases fit TRBD1. Germline V gives CDR1 LGHDT, CDR2 YNNKEL (reference sequence). The length of the CDR3 is 15 residues. V dropped 0 bases and J dropped 8; count of bases not matched to a gene: 9. In nucleotides, the CDR3 is TGTGCCAGCAGCCAAGACCTAGGACAGGACAGAGAAGCTTTCTTT. It is translated as CASSQDLGQDREAFF.

The gene calls are TRBV6-1 and TRBJ1-5; no firm D call. V dropped 3 bases and J dropped 1 base, with 16 bases sitting between them. CDR1 MNHNS and CDR2 SASEGT come from the germline V gene. This CDR3 has 17 amino acids. Here the CDR3 DNA reads TGTGCCAGCAGTGAGTTAGGAGGGTTTGGGAGCAATCAGCCCCAGCATTTT. Protein product: CASSELGGFGSNQPQHF.

The CDR3 reads CASSVRGLSNQPQHF. CDR3 in DNA: TGTGCCAGCAGTGTCCGGGGTTTGAGCAATCAGCCCCAGCATTTT. This chain uses TRBV2 with TRBJ1-5; D is unclear. Trimming pared 4 bases from V and 1 base from J, leaving 11 bases between. This CDR3 is built from 15 residues. The germline CDR1 and CDR2 sequences are SNHLY and FYNNEI.

The V and J genes are TRBV6-5 and TRBJ2-7; D possibly uses TRBD1 or TRBD2 (5 bases each). Germline V gene data show CDR1 as MNHEY and CDR2 as SVGAGI. The CDR3 runs 13 residues. V was shortened by 8 bases and J by 1 base, with 12 bases between the two germline ends. The CDR3 nucleotides are TGTGCCAGCCTTCGGGACGTTTCCTACGAGCAGTACTTC. The encoded protein is CASLRDVSYEQYF.

The chain employs TRBV5-1 and TRBJ2-7; TRBD2 matches at 14 bases. The CDR3 extends over 16 amino acids. V was pared by 4 bases and J by 2 bases, with 5 bases of the junction left unmatched. Germline-derived CDR1 and CDR2 are SGHRS and YFSETQ. The CDR3 sequence is CASSPGLAGGPYEQYF. The CDR3 DNA reads TGCGCCAGCAGCCCCGGACTAGCGGGAGGACCCTACGAGCAGTACTTC.

This chain connects TRBV5-1 to TRBJ2-2; D is unclear. The germline gives CDR1 SGHRS, CDR2 YFSETQ. V was trimmed by 2 bases and J by 3 bases, leaving 8 bases between them. The CDR3 length is 14 residues. The CDR3 sequence: CASSFVGDTGELFF. DNA of the CDR3: TGCGCCAGCAGCTTTGTAGGAGACACCGGGGAGCTGTTTTTT.

V is TRBV28 and J is TRBJ2-5; 12 bases map to TRBD1. Germline trimming cut 7 bases from V and 5 bases from J; bases unmatched to any gene: 11. Germline V gives CDR1 MDHEN, CDR2 SYDVKM. This CDR3 spans 16 amino acids. This chain's CDR3 is CASTSSGDRGLETQYF. The CDR3 DNA reads TGTGCCAGCACCTCCTCGGGGGACAGGGGGCTTGAGACCCAGTACTTC.

This chain joins TRBV10-2 and TRBJ2-5, with D perhaps TRBD2 (6 bases). Germline V lookup: CDR1 WSHSY, CDR2 SAAADI. V dropped 5 bases and J dropped 2 bases, with 6 bases sitting between them. The CDR3 sequence is 12 residues long. Here the CDR3 reads CASSRGQETQYF. The CDR3 nucleotides are TGCGCCAGCAGTCGGGGGCAAGAGACCCAGTACTTC.